Each of the 8 T cell receptor beta chains below was sequenced from the same sample in a study of blood T cell repertoires in COVID-19. Measured with immunoSEQ multiplex PCR; TCRdb has only the in-frame clones, and not every one. This table holds 250,000 to 300,000 clones, 80% to 90% found once. Material: PBMCs or T cells enriched from blood (not recorded which). The receptors were sampled from a woman aged 45-59 years who had recovered from COVID-19.

This clone was found once. The chain has TRBV6-4 and TRBJ2-1, with 8 bases identical to TRBD2. This CDR3 comprises 15 residues. Trimming took 6 bases from V and 2 from J; bases not matched to a gene: 6. Germline V gene data show CDR1 as MRHNA and CDR2 as SNTAGT. The CDR3 coding sequence is TGTGCCAGCAGCGAGGATAGCGGGACCTACAATGAGCAGTTCTTC. It is translated as CASSEDSGTYNEQFF.

The genes are TRBV29-1 and TRBJ2-3; 12 nucleotides agree with TRBD2. Germline V lookup: CDR1 SQVTM, CDR2 ANQGSEA. The junction had 2 bases not matched to a gene; V was cut back by 4 bases and J by 0 bases. The CDR3 has 15 residues. This CDR3 is CSVVGTSGSTDTQYF. The CDR3 nucleotides read TGCAGCGTTGTTGGGACTAGCGGGAGCACAGATACGCAGTATTTT.

The CDR3, as DNA: TGTGCCAGCAGTTTATCGTGGACTAGCGGGAGCGAGCAGTACTTC. Residues: CASSLSWTSGSEQYF. The gene calls are TRBV27 and TRBJ2-7, with TRBD2 identical over 13 bases. From germline, CDR1 is MNHEY and CDR2 SMNVEV (reference sequence). V trimming: 0 bases; J trimming: 6 bases; junction bases outside the gene matches: 2. The CDR3 loop spans 15 amino acids.

The chain carries TRBV2 and TRBJ2-1, with 12 bases lining up with TRBD2. CDR1 and CDR2 (germline): SNHLY, FYNNEI. J lost 10 bases, V lost 2 bases, and 15 bases had no gene match. This CDR3 spans 18 amino acids. CDR3 in amino acids: CASSEQLSVLAGGREQFF. The CDR3 DNA follows: TGTGCCAGCAGTGAACAGTTGAGTGTCCTAGCGGGAGGGAGGGAGCAGTTCTTC. Drawing the rest from reference TRBV2 and TRBJ2-1, the complete variable domain is EPEVTQTPSHQVTQMGQEVILRCVPISNHLYFYWYRQILGQKVEFLVSFYNNEISEKSEIFDDQFSVERPDGSNFTLKIRSTKLEDSAMYFCASSEQLSVLAGGREQFFGPGTRLTVL.

The chain links TRBV5-1 to TRBJ2-7; 8 bases map to TRBD2. The ends lost 2 bases at V and 4 bases at J; junction bases unmatched: 2. This CDR3 is built from 13 residues. Germline values: CDR1 SGHRS, CDR2 YFSETQ. CDR3 nucleotide sequence: TGCGCCAGCAGCTTACAGCGGGAGTACGAGCAGTACTTC. Protein product: CASSLQREYEQYF.

This chain uses TRBV7-2 with TRBJ1-5; 7 bases fit TRBD1. CDR1 is SGHTA, CDR2 FQGNSA, per germline. With 2 bases clipped from V and 2 bases from J, the junction kept 9 bases outside the gene matches. The CDR3 spans 17 residues. The CDR3, as DNA: TGTGCCAGCAGCTTATGGGGTGACAGGGTCGGCAATCAGCCCCAGCATTTT. Translating gives CASSLWGDRVGNQPQHF.

As to this clone: Sequence at one end of the junction differs from germline and may be a read error. CDR3 bases: TGTGCCAGCAGTTTCCGTCAGGGGACTAGTGAAAAACTGTTTTTT. Translation gives CASSFRQGTSEKLFF. The chain joins TRBV28 to TRBJ1-4; tentatively, D is TRBD1 (6 bases). This CDR3 region has 15 residues. Germline V gene data show CDR1 as MDHEN and CDR2 as SYDVKM.

The chain uses TRBV3-1 (or the pseudogene TRBV3-2) and TRBJ2-7, with TRBD2 matching over 7 bases. V gave up 7 bases and J gave up 5 bases; unmatched junction bases: 20. The CDR3 loop spans 17 amino acids. Germline lookup yields CDR1 LGHDT and CDR2 YNNKEL (reference sequence). For the CDR3, the DNA is TGTGCCAGCAACGGAAGGGGAAGGGCGGGAGTGTCGAACGAGCAGTACTTC. This translates into CASNGRGRAGVSNEQYF.